The 14 T cell receptor beta chains listed next were all sequenced from one sample in a study of T cells expressing NK-cell markers. TCRdb re-called the 5' RACE reads and catalogs CDR3 proteins one per entry, DNA excluded. This sample carries 450,000 to 600,000 distinct CDR3 sequences, with 3.5% to 4.5% going to the ten biggest clones. Material: blood T cells: a sorted CD56 or NKG2C T cell subset, CD4+ or CD8+ T cells, or bulk PBMC T cells (not recorded which). The receptors come from a man aged 18 to 35 in good health.

The chain links TRBV2 to TRBJ2-2; TCRdb selects TRBD2, and the lack of DNA leaves this call unchecked. The CDR3 loop spans 15 amino acids. Germline CDR1 reads SNHLY; CDR2 reads FYNNEI. The CDR3 sequence: CASSEREIWSGELFF.

The chain has TRBV10-3 and TRBJ2-7; lacking DNA, the TRBD1 call made by TCRdb goes unchecked. The CDR3 consists of 17 residues. Per germline, CDR1 ENHRY and CDR2 SYGVKD. The CDR3 loop is CAISPALPGQDTYEQYF.

The rearrangement uses TRBV7-9 and TRBJ2-5. Germline V gene sequence: CDR1 SEHNR, CDR2 FQNEAQ (reference sequence). This CDR3 spans 15 amino acids. The CDR3 protein is CASRQKGDPQETQYF. Full variable domain (outside the CDR3, taken from reference TRBV7-9 and TRBJ2-5): DTGVSQNPRHKITKRGQNVTFRCDPISEHNRLYWYRQTLGQGPEFLTYFQNEAQLEKSRLLSDRFSAERPKGSFSTLEIQRTEQGDSAMYLCASRQKGDPQETQYFGPGTRLLVL.

The chain has TRBV12-3 or TRBV12-4 and TRBJ2-5; with no DNA, the TCRdb D assignment of TRBD2 cannot be verified. The CDR3 is made up of 16 amino acids. The CDR3: CASMPTALAGVETQYF.

This chain uses TRBV7-9 with TRBJ2-2; the TCRdb call, TRBD1, lacks DNA for checking. CDR3 size: 15 residues. Germline loops: CDR1 SEHNR, CDR2 FQNEAQ (reference sequence). The CDR3 sequence is CASSPNRGNTGELFF.

The rearrangement joins TRBV25-1 to TRBJ2-3; absent DNA, TCRdb's TRBD2 call cannot be checked. The length of the CDR3 is 15 residues. Germline lookup yields CDR1 MGHDK and CDR2 SYGVNS. The CDR3 loop is CASSGSSGITDTQYF.

The chain combines TRBV12-3 or TRBV12-4 with TRBJ1-1. The CDR3 runs 12 residues. CDR3 sequence reads: CASRRTNPEAFF.

J is TRBJ1-6 and V is TRBV10-3. The CDR3 has 13 amino acids. Germline values: CDR1 ENHRY, CDR2 SYGVKD. The CDR3: CAVKQITNSPLHF.

This chain connects TRBV5-5 to TRBJ2-7; TCRdb proposes TRBD1, but this gene call is untestable without DNA. The V gene's germline CDR1 is SGHKS and CDR2 YYEKEE (reference sequence). This CDR3 is built from 13 residues. This CDR3 reads CASSFRTEGEQYF.

This sequence joins TRBV9 and TRBJ2-1; TCRdb returns TRBD2, unconfirmable since there is no DNA. Germline CDR1 SGDLS, CDR2 YYNGEE. This CDR3 region has 18 residues. CDR3 amino acids: CASSGSLAGGEDYNEQFF.

The chain couples TRBV7-2 to TRBJ1-6; absent DNA, TCRdb's TRBD1 call cannot be checked. The CDR3 contains 14 residues. Germline loops: CDR1 SGHTA, CDR2 FQGNSA. CDR3 sequence: CASSLSWGNSPLHF. The full variable domain, rest sourced from reference TRBV7-2 and TRBJ1-6, is GAGVSQSPSNKVTEKGKDVELRCDPISGHTALYWYRQSLGQGLEFLIYFQGNSAPDKSGLPSDRFSAERTGGSVSTLTIQRTQQEDSAVYLCASSLSWGNSPLHFGNGTRLTVT.

The chain links TRBV6-5 to TRBJ2-2; with no DNA, the TCRdb D assignment of TRBD1 cannot be verified. Germline V lookup: CDR1 MNHEY, CDR2 SVGAGI. The length of the CDR3 is 16 residues. This chain's CDR3 is CASSYLTGRDTGELFF.

The V gene is TRBV20-1, the J gene TRBJ1-2. Germline V gene lookup returns CDR1 DFQATT and CDR2 SNEGSKA (reference sequence). The CDR3 consists of 13 residues. CDR3 amino acids: CSASGGVRDGYTF.

This chain joins TRBV20-1 and TRBJ2-1; without DNA, the TCRdb call of TRBD2 cannot be checked. This CDR3 spans 16 amino acids. Germline V lookup: CDR1 DFQATT, CDR2 SNEGSKA (reference sequence). This CDR3 is CSARVGLAVSYNEQFF.